This is a list of T cell receptor beta chains from one sample in a study of T cell responses to AZD1222 COVID-19 vaccine. The data were produced by immunoSEQ multiplex PCR, yet TCRdb's version contains in-frame clones alone and is incomplete. The repertoire includes 85,000 to 130,000 clones, roughly 91% of them detected once, and around 15% sits in the top ten. Here the sequenced sample was peripheral blood, taken on day 0 of AZD1222 vaccination. The receptor set was obtained from an adult in good health. CDR3s include the opening cysteine and the closing phenylalanine or tryptophan. The order of the fields is CDR3 protein, CDR3 length, V gene, J gene.

CASSLEELNTEAFF	14	TRBV7-9	TRBJ1-1
CAISESGINTEAFF	14	TRBV10-3	TRBJ1-1
CAILNSGSNEQYF	13	TRBV10-3	TRBJ2-7
CASSVGPEKDTIYF	14	TRBV9	TRBJ1-3
CATSGSRGQTYSTDTQYF	18	TRBV24-1	TRBJ2-3
CASSSRPESYEQYF	14	TRBV13	TRBJ2-7
CASSAGLAGADTQYF	15	TRBV2	TRBJ2-3
CASSLNRPPHPQHF	14	TRBV5-8	TRBJ1-5
CASSLDRGPSSQPQHF	16	TRBV2	TRBJ1-5
CASSRWTGGNEQYF	14	TRBV3-1/TRBV3-2	TRBJ2-7
CASSSLGTEAFF	12	TRBV27	TRBJ1-1
CASSPGPQETQYF	13	TRBV5-1	TRBJ2-5
CASSSRTVDYEQYF	14	TRBV5-1	TRBJ2-7
CASSLVSSGAYTGELFF	17	TRBV11-3	TRBJ2-2
CAANDKPYPDTQYF	14	TRBV6-6	TRBJ2-3
CASSQGPVGLPSSEAFF	17	TRBV3-1/TRBV3-2	TRBJ1-1
CASSVDLRGGGAFF	14	TRBV9	TRBJ1-1
CASSLGGRETQYF	13	TRBV5-1	TRBJ2-5
CASRGLGETQYF	12	TRBV28	TRBJ2-5
CASSYSWTGLYGYTF	15	TRBV6-5	TRBJ1-2
CASSYPSPGYTF	12	TRBV7-9	TRBJ1-2
CASSLAGLAGEQFF	14	TRBV7-8	TRBJ2-1
CASSLDARVVKTQYF	15	TRBV28	TRBJ2-5
CAFLLSIEAFF	11	TRBV30	TRBJ1-1
CASSEGLASTDTQYF	15	TRBV2	TRBJ2-3
CASSYWGYSYEQYF	14	TRBV6-2/TRBV6-3	TRBJ2-7
CASSHRQTGELFF	13	TRBV19	TRBJ2-2
CSAEGTGGTDTQYF	14	TRBV29-1	TRBJ2-3
CATLAGGPYTDPTGELFF	18	TRBV10-3	TRBJ2-2
CAISSPAGPYNEQFF	15	TRBV10-3	TRBJ2-1
CASSTRTGVNYGYTF	15	TRBV19	TRBJ1-2
CASSLAEGRPQYF	13	TRBV5-4	TRBJ2-5
CAISDGTGARVEQETQYF	18	TRBV10-3	TRBJ2-5
CSVNTGASGNTIYF	14	TRBV29-1	TRBJ1-3
CASSYHPGQGGYEQFF	16	TRBV6-5	TRBJ2-1
CASSQGQGVEQYF	13	TRBV12-3/TRBV12-4	TRBJ2-7